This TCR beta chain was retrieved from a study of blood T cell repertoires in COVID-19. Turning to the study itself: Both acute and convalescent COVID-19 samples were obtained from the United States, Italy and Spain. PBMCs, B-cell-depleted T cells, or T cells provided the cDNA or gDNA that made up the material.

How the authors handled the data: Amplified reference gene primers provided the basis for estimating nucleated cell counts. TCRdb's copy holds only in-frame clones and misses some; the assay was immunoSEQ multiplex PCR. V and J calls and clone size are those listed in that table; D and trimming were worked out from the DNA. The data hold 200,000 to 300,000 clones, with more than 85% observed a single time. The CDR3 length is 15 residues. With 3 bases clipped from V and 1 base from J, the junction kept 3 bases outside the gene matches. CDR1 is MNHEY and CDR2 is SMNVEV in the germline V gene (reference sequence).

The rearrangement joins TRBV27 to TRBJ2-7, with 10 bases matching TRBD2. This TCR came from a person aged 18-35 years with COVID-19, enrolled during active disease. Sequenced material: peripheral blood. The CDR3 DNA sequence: TGTGCCAGCAGTTTCTCGGGACTAGCGTCCTACGAGCAGTACTTC. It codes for CASSFSGLASYEQYF.